The source of this TCR beta chain is a study of cytomegalovirus exposure and HLA in healthy donors. PCR employed 60 Vbeta and 13 Jbeta primers. Repertoires were generated with immunoSEQ multiplex PCR, while TCRdb's copy carries only in-frame clones and drops some. Here the sample spans about 260,000 clones, approximately 84% being singletons. The V gene end was trimmed by 2 bases and the J gene end by 4 bases; junction bases not matched to a gene: 6. CDR1 is SGHRS and CDR2 is YFSETQ in the germline V gene. The CDR3 extends over 16 amino acids. The TCR comes from a woman aged 40 to 49 in good health and CMV-seropositive. This chain links TRBV5-1 with TRBJ2-3; 11 bases match TRBD1. Sample: PBMCs. This CDR3 is CASSLNGQGASDTQYF. CDR3 coding DNA: TGCGCCAGCAGCTTAAACGGACAGGGGGCTTCAGATACGCAGTATTTT.